This TCR beta chain comes out of a study of blood T cell repertoires in COVID-19. Study summary: Acute and convalescent COVID-19 specimens originated in the United States, Italy and Spain. PBMCs, B-cell-depleted T cells, or T cells were the source of the cDNA or gDNA that made up the material.

Cohort placement rested on clinical history that participants reported themselves. Someone with COVID-19 had been met by exposed participants within 2 weeks before study entry. Libraries were prepared by immunoSEQ multiplex PCR; TCRdb keeps only in-frame clonotypes and omits some of them. The sample carries approximately 300,000 clones, around 84% recorded once. The TCR sequence derives from a woman younger than 45 who had been exposed to COVID-19. The sample was PBMCs or T cells enriched from blood (not recorded which).

The CDR3 DNA is TGTGCCAGCAGTACATCCGGGGAGCTGTTTTTT. It yields the protein CASSTSGELFF. The V call is TRBV7-3, the J call TRBJ2-2; D not certain. Looked up from germline, CDR1 is SGHTA and CDR2 is FQGTGA. The V gene lost 6 bases and the J gene lost 6 bases, with 5 bases spanning the gap. CDR3 size: 11 residues.